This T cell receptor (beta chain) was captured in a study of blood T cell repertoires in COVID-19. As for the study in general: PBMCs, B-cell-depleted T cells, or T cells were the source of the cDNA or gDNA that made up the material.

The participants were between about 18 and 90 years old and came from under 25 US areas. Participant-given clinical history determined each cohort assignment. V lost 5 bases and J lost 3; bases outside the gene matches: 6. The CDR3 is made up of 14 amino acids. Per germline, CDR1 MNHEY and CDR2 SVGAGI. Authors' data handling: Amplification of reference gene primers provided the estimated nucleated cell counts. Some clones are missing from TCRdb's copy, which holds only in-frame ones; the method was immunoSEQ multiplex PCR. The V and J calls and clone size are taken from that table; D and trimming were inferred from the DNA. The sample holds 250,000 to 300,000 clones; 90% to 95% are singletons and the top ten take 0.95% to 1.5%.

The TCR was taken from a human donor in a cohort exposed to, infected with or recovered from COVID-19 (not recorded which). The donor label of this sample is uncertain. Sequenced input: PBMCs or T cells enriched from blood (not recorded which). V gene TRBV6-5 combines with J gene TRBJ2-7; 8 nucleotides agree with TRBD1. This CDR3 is CASSPGTGLYEQYF. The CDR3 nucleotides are TGTGCCAGCAGTCCCGGGACAGGACTCTACGAGCAGTACTTC.